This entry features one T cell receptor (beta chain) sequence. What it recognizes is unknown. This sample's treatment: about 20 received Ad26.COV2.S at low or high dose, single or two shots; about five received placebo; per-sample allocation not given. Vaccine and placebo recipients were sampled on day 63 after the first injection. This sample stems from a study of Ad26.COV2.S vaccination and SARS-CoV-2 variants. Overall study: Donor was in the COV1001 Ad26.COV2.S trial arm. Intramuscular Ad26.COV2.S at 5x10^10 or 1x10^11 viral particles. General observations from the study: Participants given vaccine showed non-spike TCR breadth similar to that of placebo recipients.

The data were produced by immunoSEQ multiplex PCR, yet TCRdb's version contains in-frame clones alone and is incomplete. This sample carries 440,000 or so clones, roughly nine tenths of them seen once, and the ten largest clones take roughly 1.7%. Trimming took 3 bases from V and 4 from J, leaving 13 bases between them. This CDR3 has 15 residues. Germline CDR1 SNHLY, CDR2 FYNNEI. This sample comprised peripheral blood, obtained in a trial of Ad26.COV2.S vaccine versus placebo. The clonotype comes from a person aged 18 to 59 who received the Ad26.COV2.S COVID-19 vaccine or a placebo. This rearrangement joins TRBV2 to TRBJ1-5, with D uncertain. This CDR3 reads CASSDDGLINQPQHF. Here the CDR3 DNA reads TGTGCCAGCAGTGATGACGGGCTGATTAATCAGCCCCAGCATTTT.